Sequencing of this T cell receptor beta chain was carried out in a study of cytomegalovirus exposure and HLA in healthy donors. The repertoire was sequenced with immunoSEQ multiplex PCR; TCRdb's copy has only in-frame clones and lacks some. The repertoire holds fewer than 75,000 clones, with 85% to 95% as singletons. Trimming shortened V by 0 bases and J by 9 bases, and 4 bases separated the two germline ends. Germline V gives CDR1 LGHNA, CDR2 YNFKEQ. The CDR3 runs 11 residues. This receptor was obtained from a man in his late teens or twenties in good health and CMV-seronegative. The rearrangement joins TRBV4-2 to TRBJ2-3; D unresolved. The source material was PBMCs. The CDR3 coding sequence is TGTGCCAGCAGCCAAGAGGAGACGCAGTATTTT. Its translation is CASSQEETQYF.